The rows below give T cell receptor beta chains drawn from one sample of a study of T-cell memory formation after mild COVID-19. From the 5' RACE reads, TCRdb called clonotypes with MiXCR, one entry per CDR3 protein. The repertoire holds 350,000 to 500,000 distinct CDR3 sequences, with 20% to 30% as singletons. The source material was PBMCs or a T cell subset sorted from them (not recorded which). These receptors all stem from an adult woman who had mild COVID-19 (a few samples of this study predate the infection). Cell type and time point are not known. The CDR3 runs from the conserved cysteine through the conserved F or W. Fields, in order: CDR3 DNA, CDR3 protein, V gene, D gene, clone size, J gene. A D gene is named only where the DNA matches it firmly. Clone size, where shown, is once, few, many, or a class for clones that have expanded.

CDR3nt: TGTGCCAGCAGCGTCGGGACAGGAACCTACAATGAGCAGTTCTTC
CDR3aa: CASSVGTGTYNEQFF
v_gene: TRBV9
d_gene: TRBD1
abundance: NA
j_gene: TRBJ2-1

CDR3nt: TGCAGCGTTCCGGGACAGAGCTCCTACGAGCAGTACTTC
CDR3aa: CSVPGQSSYEQYF
v_gene: TRBV29-1
d_gene: TRBD1
abundance: NA
j_gene: TRBJ2-7

CDR3nt: TGCAGCCTTCTAGCGGGAGCTTACAATGAGCAGTTATTC
CDR3aa: CSLLAGAYNEQLF
v_gene: TRBV29-1
d_gene: TRBD2
abundance: NA
j_gene: TRBJ2-1

CDR3nt: TGTGCCAGCAGCTCCGAACAGGGTTGGGGGAGCTACACCTTC
CDR3aa: CASSSEQGWGSYTF
v_gene: TRBV7-6
d_gene: NA
abundance: NA
j_gene: TRBJ1-2

CDR3nt: TGTGCCAGCAGAATCGGTCCTGTATACGAGCAGTACTTC
CDR3aa: CASRIGPVYEQYF
v_gene: TRBV12-3/TRBV12-4
d_gene: NA
abundance: NA
j_gene: TRBJ2-7

CDR3nt: TGTGCCAGTAAGGGACAGCTGAACACCGGGGAGCTGTTTTTT
CDR3aa: CASKGQLNTGELFF
v_gene: TRBV19
d_gene: TRBD1
abundance: NA
j_gene: TRBJ2-2

CDR3nt: TGTGCCAGCAGCCAAGGGGTTAGCGGAATAGATACGCAGTATTTT
CDR3aa: CASSQGVSGIDTQYF
v_gene: TRBV14
d_gene: NA
abundance: NA
j_gene: TRBJ2-3

CDR3nt: TGTGCCAGCAGCTCGGTGGGGGCTGGATATAATTCACCCCTCCACTTT
CDR3aa: CASSSVGAGYNSPLHF
v_gene: TRBV6-5
d_gene: NA
abundance: once
j_gene: TRBJ1-6

CDR3nt: TGTGCCAGCAGCTTCGGGGGCACGGGAGGCGCTGAAGCTTTCTTT
CDR3aa: CASSFGGTGGAEAFF
v_gene: TRBV7-3
d_gene: NA
abundance: NA
j_gene: TRBJ1-1

CDR3nt: TGTGCCTGGAGTTCCGATACCCGGGACAGTTACACTGAAGCTTTCTTT
CDR3aa: CAWSSDTRDSYTEAFF
v_gene: TRBV30
d_gene: TRBD1
abundance: NA
j_gene: TRBJ1-1

CDR3nt: TGTGCCTGGACCCTTAGGGGGCGGAACACCGGGGAGCTGTTTTTT
CDR3aa: CAWTLRGRNTGELFF
v_gene: TRBV30
d_gene: TRBD1
abundance: few
j_gene: TRBJ2-2

CDR3nt: TGCGCCAGCAGCCGCCTCCTCACAGATACGCAGTATTTT
CDR3aa: CASSRLLTDTQYF
v_gene: TRBV4-3
d_gene: NA
abundance: many
j_gene: TRBJ2-3

CDR3nt: TGTGCCAGCAGTGCATCGGGACAGGTTACCGTCACTGAAGCTTTCTTT
CDR3aa: CASSASGQVTVTEAFF
v_gene: TRBV12-3/TRBV12-4
d_gene: TRBD1
abundance: few
j_gene: TRBJ1-1

CDR3nt: TGTGCCAGCAGTTGGCAATCCAGCGGGAGTCTGGGCGAGCAGTACTTC
CDR3aa: CASSWQSSGSLGEQYF
v_gene: TRBV27
d_gene: TRBD2
abundance: few
j_gene: TRBJ2-7

CDR3nt: TGTGCCAGCAGCCCTAATCTCAGGGAGCTGTTTTTT
CDR3aa: CASSPNLRELFF
v_gene: TRBV6-5
d_gene: NA
abundance: few
j_gene: TRBJ2-2

CDR3nt: TGTGCCAGCAGTAGTAACGCAGGGGTGGATGAGCAGTTCTTC
CDR3aa: CASSSNAGVDEQFF
v_gene: TRBV12-3/TRBV12-4
d_gene: NA
abundance: many
j_gene: TRBJ2-1

CDR3nt: TGTGCCAGCAGTGTAGGACAGTTACTAGCCAAAAACATTCAGTACTTC
CDR3aa: CASSVGQLLAKNIQYF
v_gene: TRBV2
d_gene: NA
abundance: few
j_gene: TRBJ2-4

CDR3nt: TGTGCCAGCTCACCACTGGCAGGCAGCGCCCCTGCCACTGAAGCTTTCTTT
CDR3aa: CASSPLAGSAPATEAFF
v_gene: TRBV18
d_gene: NA
abundance: once
j_gene: TRBJ1-1

CDR3nt: TGTGCCAGCAGCTCCATCCGGGAATCCGGGGAGCTGTTTTTT
CDR3aa: CASSSIRESGELFF
v_gene: TRBV7-3
d_gene: NA
abundance: few
j_gene: TRBJ2-2

CDR3nt: TGCAGCGTTTGGAGTTTACGCGTAGAGACCCAGTACTTC
CDR3aa: CSVWSLRVETQYF
v_gene: TRBV29-1
d_gene: NA
abundance: NA
j_gene: TRBJ2-5

CDR3nt: TGTGCCAGCAGTCCGGGACTAGCGGGAGCCAAAAACATTCAGTACTTC
CDR3aa: CASSPGLAGAKNIQYF
v_gene: TRBV6-6
d_gene: TRBD2
abundance: NA
j_gene: TRBJ2-4

CDR3nt: TGTGCCAGCAGTTTATCTCCAGGCAGCTCCTACAATGAGCAGTTCTTC
CDR3aa: CASSLSPGSSYNEQFF
v_gene: TRBV27
d_gene: NA
abundance: NA
j_gene: TRBJ2-1

CDR3nt: TGTGCCAGCAGCCCAGCGGGGACCTTCACAGATACGCAGTATTTT
CDR3aa: CASSPAGTFTDTQYF
v_gene: TRBV11-2
d_gene: TRBD2
abundance: NA
j_gene: TRBJ2-3

CDR3nt: TGCGCCAGCAGCCAAGAAAGGGCCAATCAGCCCCAGCATTTT
CDR3aa: CASSQERANQPQHF
v_gene: TRBV4-3
d_gene: NA
abundance: few
j_gene: TRBJ1-5

CDR3nt: TGTGCCAGCAGCAAAGGACATTACAATGAGCAGTTCTTC
CDR3aa: CASSKGHYNEQFF
v_gene: TRBV9
d_gene: NA
abundance: many
j_gene: TRBJ2-1

CDR3nt: TGTGCCACCAGTGATTTTAGCACAGCGTACCAAGAGACCCAGTACTTC
CDR3aa: CATSDFSTAYQETQYF
v_gene: TRBV24-1
d_gene: NA
abundance: NA
j_gene: TRBJ2-5

CDR3nt: TGTGCCTCCAGGGGGGCAGGGCTGTACACCGGGGAGCTGTTTTTT
CDR3aa: CASRGAGLYTGELFF
v_gene: TRBV7-2
d_gene: NA
abundance: few
j_gene: TRBJ2-2

CDR3nt: TGTGCCAGCAGCTTATACGGCAGGGGTAGATATATAGCTTTCTTT
CDR3aa: CASSLYGRGRYIAFF
v_gene: TRBV11-2
d_gene: NA
abundance: NA
j_gene: TRBJ1-1

CDR3nt: TGTGCTAGCAGCCCCTCGGGGGGGAGCACAGATACGCAGTATTTT
CDR3aa: CASSPSGGSTDTQYF
v_gene: TRBV9
d_gene: TRBD2
abundance: many
j_gene: TRBJ2-3

CDR3nt: TGTGCCAGCAGTCAACCGGGACTAGCGGGGCGGATGTCCGAGCAGTACTTC
CDR3aa: CASSQPGLAGRMSEQYF
v_gene: TRBV6-5
d_gene: TRBD2
abundance: NA
j_gene: TRBJ2-7

CDR3nt: TGTGCCAGCAGTTTTTCCTCCCTCTCCTACAATGAGCAGTTCTTC
CDR3aa: CASSFSSLSYNEQFF
v_gene: TRBV12-3/TRBV12-4
d_gene: NA
abundance: few
j_gene: TRBJ2-1

CDR3nt: TGTGCCAGCTCACCCTTGACAGGGGGCGCTGCGGACACTGAAGCTTTCTTT
CDR3aa: CASSPLTGGAADTEAFF
v_gene: TRBV18
d_gene: TRBD1
abundance: NA
j_gene: TRBJ1-1

CDR3nt: TGTGCCACCAGTGATAGCGGGGGGCAACAAGAGACCCAGTACTTC
CDR3aa: CATSDSGGQQETQYF
v_gene: TRBV24-1
d_gene: TRBD2
abundance: few
j_gene: TRBJ2-5

CDR3nt: TGCGCCAGCAGCCAACTCAGTGGGGGGTTCAACGACGAGCAGTACTTC
CDR3aa: CASSQLSGGFNDEQYF
v_gene: TRBV4-1
d_gene: NA
abundance: few
j_gene: TRBJ2-7

CDR3nt: TGTGCCAGCAATGGAGGGATGAACACTGAAGCTTTCTTT
CDR3aa: CASNGGMNTEAFF
v_gene: TRBV5-4
d_gene: NA
abundance: few
j_gene: TRBJ1-1

CDR3nt: TGTGCCAGCATAGGGGGGGGGAAGGTTGAAGCTTTCTTT
CDR3aa: CASIGGGKVEAFF
v_gene: TRBV6-5
d_gene: NA
abundance: NA
j_gene: TRBJ1-1

CDR3nt: TGCAGCTCAAGGGTTTGGGGACTCAATGAGCAGTTCTTC
CDR3aa: CSSRVWGLNEQFF
v_gene: TRBV29-1
d_gene: NA
abundance: NA
j_gene: TRBJ2-1